This entry describes one TCR beta chain. What it binds is not known. Only in-frame clones appear in the TCRdb table, and some are missing; sequencing was by immunoSEQ multiplex PCR. Here the sample spans about a million clones, around 74% being singletons. The source of the sample is a study of shared clonotypes between healthy human individuals. Broader study findings: Memory subsets had estimated richness that was generally smaller than that of naive subsets. Clonotypes shared by all four sorted-subset donors had higher generation probabilities than non-shared clonotypes.

The CDR3 extends over 14 amino acids. V was clipped by 1 base and J by 4 bases, with 8 bases between them. Per germline, CDR1 KGHSH and CDR2 LQKENI. This sequence was found in a man between 18 and 29 years old in good health. This chain connects TRBV18 to TRBJ2-1; unclear D gene. The source material was memory CD4+ T cells sorted from blood. Subset indicated: CD45RA-negative fraction. CDR3 sequence: CASSPRRDYNEQFF. The CDR3 region has the DNA TGTGCCAGCTCACCACGTAGAGATTACAATGAGCAGTTCTTC.